The entry below gives a single T cell receptor (beta chain) sequence along with its context. The specificity of this receptor is unknown. It has no much larger one-base neighbor in the sample; base qualities were not kept. The source of the sample is a study of T cell changes during pregnancy in multiple sclerosis (dated by TCRdb to between 2017 and 2020). About the study as a whole: Changes in the T cell repertoire over the course of pregnancy were examined in this study in women with multiple sclerosis.

Sequences SGHTS (CDR1) and YDEGEE (CDR2) are obtained from the germline V gene. Compared with germline, V lacks 4 bases and J lacks 12 bases; bases without a gene match: 15. Counted from cysteine to phenylalanine, this CDR3 has 15 amino acids. Only the CDR3 region is kept as DNA, spanning 45 bases read in frame from base 1. The library was produced with the immunoSEQ multiplex PCR assay. As stored in TCRdb, this immuneACCESS dataset retains in-frame rearrangements with V and J assigned. A fraction of the clones does not appear; measured against another copy, unresolved V genes explain less than half of the discrepancy, and the remainder lacks a known reason. The sample profile shows 73,000 or so clones; roughly nine tenths of them were found once. The leading ten clones occupy more than 0.75% of the sample.

The sequence derives from a female donor with multiple sclerosis, enrolled in a pregnancy study. The sequence joins TRBV5-8 to TRBJ2-1; 8 bases in the middle match TRBD2. The sequencing used peripheral blood, collected in the second trimester of pregnancy. This receptor carries the CDR3 CASSLGLVSTKTQFF. The DNA is TGTGCCAGCAGCCTGGGACTAGTTTCTACAAAAACGCAGTTCTTC. When the CDR3 is completed using the reference TRBV5-8 and TRBJ2-1 genes on either side, the full variable domain is EAGVTQSPTHLIKTRGQQATLRCSPISGHTSVYWYQQALGLGLQFLLWYDEGEERNRGNFPPRFSGRQFPNYSSELNVNALELEDSALYLCASSLGLVSTKTQFFGPGTRLTVL.